Reported below is one TCR beta chain. Its antigen is undetermined. The data originate from a study of beta chain features in type 1 diabetes. In the study overall: There was similarity between patients and healthy donors in age, gender and cell yields.

General observations from the study: The study found fewer insertions and more deletions at VDJ junctions in type 1 diabetes patients. Type 1 diabetes patients had TCRB CDR3s that were shorter (moderately but significantly so) in all four CD4+ subsets.

This CDR3 region has 12 residues. The V end lost 1 base, the J end lost 6 bases, and 8 bases lay between the germline ends. Germline-derived CDR1 and CDR2 are GTSNPN and SVGIG (reference sequence). Reverse transcription of all isolated RNA meant that expressed TCRB transcripts were sequenced. Profiled with immunoSEQ multiplex PCR; TCRdb holds only in-frame clones, not every one. The table includes around 150,000 clones, around 63% detected once. This clonotype originated in a man in his thirties or forties with type 1 diabetes. The rearrangement joins TRBV30 to TRBJ2-3, with D perhaps matching TRBD2 (5 bases). Sequencing input: naive CD4+ T cells from blood. The CDR3 DNA reads TGTGCCTGGAGTGACGGGGATGATACGCAGTATTTT. Its protein is CAWSDGDDTQYF.